Below are 19 T cell receptor beta chains sequenced from a single sample in a study of cytomegalovirus exposure and HLA in healthy donors (dated by TCRdb to the late 2010s). Libraries were built with the immunoSEQ multiplex PCR assay. TCRdb's version of the immuneACCESS table is confined to in-frame rearrangements and falls short of the full clone set. An unresolved V gene accounts for under half of the shortfall where checked; the remainder is of unknown origin. The sample records some 170,000 clones, roughly 86% of which are singletons. Roughly 7% of the sample lies in the top ten. The sample was PBMCs. The receptor source for this set is a young man in good health and CMV-seropositive.

The rearrangement uses TRBV9 and TRBJ1-1; 7 nucleotides align to TRBD1. The CDR3 has 14 residues. Germline CDR1 SGDLS, CDR2 YYNGEE. Losses at the gene ends were 5 bases for V and 4 bases for J; bases not matched to a gene: 8. CDR3 nucleotide sequence: TGTGCCAGCAGGAGGGCAGGGGGAAGCACTGAAGCTTTCTTT. It encodes CASRRAGGSTEAFF. The full variable domain, with the rest looked up from reference TRBV9 and TRBJ1-1, is DSGVTQTPKHLITATGQRVTLRCSPRSGDLSVYWYQQSLDQGLQFLIQYYNGEERAKGNILERFSAQQFPDLHSELNLSSLELGDSALYFCASRRAGGSTEAFFGQGTRLTVV.

V and J are TRBV30 and TRBJ2-1; 10 bases are shared with TRBD2. Germline CDR1 and CDR2: GTSNPN and SVGIG (reference sequence). Trimming removed 6 bases from V and 10 bases from J; junction bases left unmatched: 12. The CDR3 sequence is 14 residues long. The CDR3: CACTRGLARTEQFF. In DNA form, the CDR3 reads TGTGCCTGCACCAGGGGACTAGCGAGGACAGAGCAGTTCTTC.

This clone has only one observation. The V call is TRBV18, the J call TRBJ2-7; D possibly corresponds to TRBD2 (6 bases). Deletions cut 2 bases from V and 5 bases from J, with 16 bases between. Germline V CDR1 and CDR2: KGHSH, LQKENI. There are 15 residues in the CDR3. CDR3 amino acids: CASSPNLGTSDEQYF. DNA of the CDR3: TGTGCCAGCTCACCAAATTTAGGGACTTCGGACGAGCAGTACTTC.

The chain carries TRBV11-3 and TRBJ2-1; 8 positions match TRBD2. Trimming at V came to 4 bases and at J to 2 bases, leaving 4 bases not matched to a gene. CDR1 is SGHNT, CDR2 YENEEA, per germline. CDR3 length: 15 amino acids. Here the CDR3 reads CASSSEAGAYNEQFF. The CDR3, as DNA: TGTGCCAGCAGCTCTGAAGCGGGAGCCTACAATGAGCAGTTCTTC.

This chain links TRBV5-1 with TRBJ2-7; perhaps TRBD1 as D (5 bases). V was cut by 0 bases and J by 3 bases, with 13 bases left in between. In germline, CDR1 is SGHRS, CDR2 YFSETQ. The CDR3 is 15 amino acids. The CDR3 is CASSLDPGHFYEQYF. As DNA, the CDR3 is TGCGCCAGCAGCTTGGACCCCGGACACTTCTACGAGCAGTACTTC.

This chain connects TRBV6-4 to TRBJ2-5; TRBD2 matches 7 bases. CDR1 is MRHNA and CDR2 is SNTAGT in the germline V gene. Germline trimming cut 5 bases from V and 5 bases from J; bases unmatched to any gene: 5. The CDR3 loop spans 13 amino acids. The CDR3 is CASSREAGETQYF. The CDR3 DNA sequence: TGTGCCAGCAGTAGAGAAGCGGGGGAGACCCAGTACTTC.

The chain carries TRBV2 and TRBJ2-7; D possibly matches TRBD1 or TRBD2 (5 bases each). Germline V gene data show CDR1 as SNHLY and CDR2 as FYNNEI. V lost 3 bases and J lost 2, with 11 bases in between. CDR3 length equals 14 residues. CDR3 coding DNA: TGTGCCAGCAGTGACGGGGCTGGTACCTACGAGCAGTACTTC. It is translated as CASSDGAGTYEQYF.

The CDR3 DNA reads as TGCGCCAGCAGCCCCCTGTGGGACAAAGCCTACGAGCAGTACTTC. It yields the protein CASSPLWDKAYEQYF. The chain couples TRBV5-1 to TRBJ2-7; tentatively, D is TRBD1 (6 bases). The CDR3 is 15 residues long. Per the germline V gene, CDR1 is SGHRS and CDR2 is YFSETQ. V lost 4 bases and J lost 2, with 16 bases in between.

V usage is TRBV7-3 and J usage is TRBJ2-7; tentatively, D is TRBD1 or TRBD2 (5 bases each). There are 13 residues in the CDR3. V lost 5 bases and J lost 6, with 14 bases in between. The V gene's germline CDR1 is SGHTA and CDR2 FQGTGA. The CDR3 reads CASSNGVQGEQYF. DNA for the CDR3: TGTGCCAGCAGCAACGGGGTTCAGGGCGAGCAGTACTTC. Full variable domain (missing parts from reference TRBV7-3 and TRBJ2-7): GAGVSQTPSNKVTEKGKYVELRCDPISGHTALYWYRQSLGQGPEFLIYFQGTGAADDSGLPNDRFFAVRPEGSVSTLKIQRTERGDSAVYLCASSNGVQGEQYFGPGTRLTVT.

This chain connects TRBV15 to TRBJ2-2; no definite D call. The CDR3 is 17 residues long. Germline CDR1 is LNHNV and CDR2 is YYDKDF (reference sequence). Between the trimmed V and J ends, which lost 5 bases and 0 bases, there was a span of 16 bases. The CDR3 is CATSPPSFLTNTGELFF. The DNA for the CDR3 is TGTGCCACCAGCCCCCCGAGTTTCCTAACGAACACCGGGGAGCTGTTTTTT.

This clone was detected once. The V gene is TRBV5-6, the J gene TRBJ1-2, with a possible D match to TRBD1 (6 bases). The CDR3 is made up of 13 amino acids. CDR1 and CDR2 from the germline V gene are SGHDT and YYEEEE. Trimming removed 0 bases from V and 8 bases from J, with 11 bases in between. CDR3 region: CASSLAFGGGYTF. CDR3 coding DNA: TGTGCCAGCAGCTTGGCCTTCGGGGGCGGCTACACCTTC.

The chain has TRBV6-5 and TRBJ2-7; weak D call: TRBD2 (5 bases). This CDR3 region has 14 residues. The germline V gene encodes CDR1 MNHEY and CDR2 SVGAGI. V lost 8 bases, J lost 3 bases, and 17 bases lay in between. In DNA form, the CDR3 reads TGTGCCAGCGCCCGCGTAGCGTTAAACTACGAGCAGTACTTC. Translated, it gives CASARVALNYEQYF.

The table lists this clone with a few counts. This rearrangement joins TRBV7-9 to TRBJ1-3; no clear D gene. This CDR3 contains 15 residues. Germline V lookup: CDR1 SEHNR, CDR2 FQNEAQ (reference sequence). Trimming removed 2 bases from V and 2 bases from J, with 10 bases in between. The DNA for the CDR3 is TGTGCCAGCAGCTTATGGGTGTGGACTGGAAACACCATATATTTT. Its protein product is CASSLWVWTGNTIYF.

This clone was observed a single time. This rearrangement joins TRBV7-6 to TRBJ2-3; 7 bases map to TRBD2. V lost 2 bases, J lost 0 bases, and 2 bases stayed unmatched. Looked up from germline, CDR1 is SGHVS and CDR2 is FNYEAQ. The CDR3 covers 15 residues. For the CDR3, the DNA is TGTGCCAGCAGCTTAACGGGAGGCAGCACAGATACGCAGTATTTT. It is translated as CASSLTGGSTDTQYF.

The gene calls are TRBV6-5 and TRBJ2-7; 14 nucleotides match TRBD2. The germline gives CDR1 MNHEY, CDR2 SVGAGI. V shed 0 bases and J 6 bases; nucleotides not matched to a gene: 1. This CDR3 has 15 residues. CDR3 amino acids: CASSYSGLAGAEQYF. In DNA form, the CDR3 reads TGTGCCAGCAGTTACTCGGGACTAGCGGGAGCCGAGCAGTACTTC.

The chain couples TRBV7-3 to TRBJ1-1; D uncertain. Germline-derived CDR1 and CDR2 are SGHTA and FQGTGA. The CDR3 runs 14 residues. V lost 5 bases to trimming and J lost 2 bases, with 12 bases between them. DNA of the CDR3: TGTGCCAGCAGCCCCGGGTCAGTCAACACTGAAGCTTTCTTT. The encoded protein is CASSPGSVNTEAFF.

The genes are TRBV11-3 and TRBJ2-1, with 12 bases fitting TRBD1. This CDR3 region has 15 residues. Germline-derived CDR1 and CDR2 are SGHNT and YENEEA. V trimming: 3 bases; J trimming: 6 bases; junction bases outside the gene matches: 3. This CDR3 reads CASSLGQGAINEQFF. The CDR3 nucleotides are TGTGCCAGCAGCTTGGGACAGGGGGCAATCAATGAGCAGTTCTTC.

This clone was seen only a few times. The chain combines TRBV19 with TRBJ2-7; D not resolved. This CDR3 region has 11 residues. Trimming pared 7 bases from V and 5 bases from J, leaving 9 bases between. From germline, CDR1 is LNHDA and CDR2 SQIVND (reference sequence). The CDR3 coding sequence is TGTGCCAGTAAGTTTAGGGACGAGCAGTACTTC. Translating gives CASKFRDEQYF.

The chain is built from TRBV7-9 and TRBJ2-3, with a weak D call TRBD2 (6 bases). Trimming left V 2 bases short and J 0 bases short, with 12 bases between. Germline values: CDR1 SEHNR, CDR2 FQNEAQ (reference sequence). This CDR3 spans 16 amino acids. CDR3: CASSLRGTTSTDTQYF. In DNA, the CDR3 is TGTGCCAGCAGCTTACGCGGGACCACTAGCACAGATACGCAGTATTTT.